Listed below are T cell receptor beta chains from one sample, sequenced in a study of beta chain features in type 1 diabetes. Clones were sequenced by immunoSEQ multiplex PCR, and TCRdb holds only the in-frame ones, with some missing. The sample consists of hundreds of thousands of clones, roughly a sixth of them appearing once. The sample taken for sequencing was naive CD4+ T cells from blood. The receptors were sampled from a woman in her late teens or twenties in good health. The CDR3 runs from the conserved cysteine through the conserved F or W. The D gene is left open where the match is weak. Clone size, where shown, is once, few, many, or a class for clones that have expanded.

TRBD2,NA,TRBJ2-7,TRBV7-2,CASSLELAGGNEQYF,TGTGCCAGCAGCTTAGAGTTGGCGGGAGGCAACGAGCAGTACTTC
TRBD1,few,TRBJ2-7,TRBV11-2,CASSLTGGTGRSYEQYF,TGTGCCAGCAGCTTAACTGGGGGGACAGGACGCTCCTACGAGCAGTACTTC
TRBD1,NA,TRBJ2-5,TRBV28,CASSSDRLGAQYF,TGTGCCAGCAGTTCGGACAGGTTAGGGGCCCAGTACTTC
NA,few,TRBJ2-1,TRBV9,CASSVESGPYNEQFF,TGTGCCAGCAGCGTAGAGAGCGGACCTTACAATGAGCAGTTCTTC
TRBD1,NA,TRBJ1-2,TRBV6-5,CASSRRTGNGYTF,TGTGCCAGCAGTAGACGGACAGGGAATGGCTACACCTTC
NA,NA,TRBJ2-1,TRBV10-3,CAINAGNEQFF,TGTGCCATCAACGCGGGTAATGAGCAGTTCTTC
TRBD1,NA,TRBJ1-1,TRBV18,CASSPLDRAFRTEAFF,TGTGCCAGCTCACCACTGGACAGGGCGTTTCGGACTGAAGCTTTCTTT
NA,few,TRBJ2-7,TRBV10-3,CAISESFGQTYEQYF,TGTGCCATCAGTGAGTCGTTTGGGCAGACCTACGAGCAGTACTTC
TRBD1,once,TRBJ1-4,TRBV5-4,CASSFGGQGQEGKLFF,TGTGCCAGCAGCTTTGGGGGACAGGGCCAAGAGGGAAAACTGTTTTTT
NA,few,TRBJ1-1,TRBV19,CASSTIRGTVERPEAFF,TGTGCCAGTAGCACCATCAGGGGTACGGTGGAACGCCCTGAAGCTTTCTTT
NA,NA,TRBJ2-6,TRBV19,CASATAYGANVLTF,TGTGCCAGTGCAACAGCGTACGGGGCCAACGTCCTGACTTTC
TRBD1,NA,TRBJ2-5,TRBV9,CASSAGQGQETQYF,TGTGCCAGCAGCGCTGGACAGGGGCAAGAGACCCAGTACTTC
NA,few,TRBJ2-5,TRBV14,CASSQGTEETQYF,TGTGCCAGCAGCCAAGGGACAGAAGAGACCCAGTACTTC
TRBD1,NA,TRBJ1-5,TRBV6-1,CASSESGGDQPQHF,TGTGCCAGCAGTGAATCAGGGGGAGATCAGCCCCAGCATTTT
NA,NA,TRBJ2-7,TRBV28,CASSLGASGSYEQYF,TGTGCCAGCAGTTTAGGAGCAAGCGGGTCTTACGAGCAGTACTTC
TRBD1,few,TRBJ2-3,TRBV7-2,CASSAGTGVFADTQYF,TGTGCCAGCAGTGCCGGGACAGGGGTATTCGCAGATACGCAGTATTTT
NA,few,TRBJ2-1,TRBV25-1,CASSGEGVGSYNEQFF,TGTGCCAGCAGTGGGGAGGGGGTAGGCTCCTACAATGAGCAGTTCTTC
NA,few,TRBJ2-3,TRBV7-2,CASSLATSYETTDTQYF,TGTGCCAGCAGCTTAGCGACTAGTTACGAGACGACAGATACGCAGTATTTT
TRBD2,few,TRBJ2-1,TRBV9,CASSQTSGRHNEQFF,TGTGCCAGCAGCCAGACCAGCGGGAGGCACAATGAGCAGTTCTTC
NA,NA,TRBJ2-2,TRBV28,CASSRRGRGELFF,TGTGCCAGCAGCCGACGTGGGCGTGGGGAGCTGTTTTTT
NA,NA,TRBJ2-1,TRBV27,CASSPNLATNEQFF,TGTGCCAGCAGTCCGAATCTAGCGACTAATGAGCAGTTCTTC
TRBD2,few,TRBJ2-3,TRBV5-1,CASSSESGSPGLTDTQYF,TGCGCCAGCAGCTCGGAGAGCGGGAGCCCGGGCCTAACAGATACGCAGTATTTT
NA,few,TRBJ2-3,TRBV7-3,CASSLSRLGDTQYF,TGTGCCAGCAGCTTAAGCAGGTTGGGGGATACGCAGTATTTT
TRBD1,few,TRBJ2-5,TRBV28,CASSTPGQGETQYF,TGTGCCAGCAGTACACCGGGACAGGGAGAGACCCAGTACTTC
TRBD2,few,TRBJ2-1,TRBV6-5,CASSYSGGIPRDEQFF,TGTGCCAGCAGTTACTCGGGGGGGATTCCCAGGGATGAGCAGTTCTTC
NA,few,TRBJ2-1,TRBV19,CASSTSGFNEQFF,TGTGCCAGTAGTACCTCAGGGTTTAATGAGCAGTTCTTC
TRBD2,few,TRBJ2-1,TRBV6-6,CASRPSASGSSDEQFF,TGTGCCAGCAGGCCCTCGGCTAGCGGGAGTTCAGATGAGCAGTTCTTC
TRBD1,few,TRBJ2-5,TRBV5-4,CASTSDRADGATQYF,TGTGCCAGCACCTCGGACAGGGCAGATGGGGCGACCCAGTACTTC
NA,NA,TRBJ1-3,TRBV4-1,CASSPQGLAGNTIYF,TGCGCCAGCAGCCCGCAGGGTCTGGCTGGAAACACCATATATTTT
TRBD2,NA,TRBJ2-1,TRBV7-3,CASSFGGRAYNEQFF,TGTGCCAGCAGCTTCGGCGGGAGGGCTTACAATGAGCAGTTCTTC
NA,NA,TRBJ2-3,TRBV27,CASSLSRRADTQYF,TGTGCCAGCAGTTTATCCCGGAGGGCAGATACGCAGTATTTT
TRBD1,few,TRBJ2-2,TRBV18,CASSPRTGADTGELFF,TGTGCCAGCTCACCAAGGACAGGCGCGGACACCGGGGAGCTGTTTTTT
TRBD2,NA,TRBJ2-3,TRBV27,CASLAAEQGRTDTQYF,TGTGCCAGCCTAGCGGCCGAGCAAGGCCGCACAGATACGCAGTATTTT
NA,NA,TRBJ2-3,TRBV28,CASTRPGPDTQYF,TGTGCCAGCACCCGACCCGGCCCAGATACGCAGTATTTT
NA,few,TRBJ2-1,TRBV5-4,CASSLYVGGGGREFF,TGTGCCAGCAGCTTGTACGTGGGAGGAGGGGGGCGGGAGTTCTTC
NA,few,TRBJ2-3,TRBV11-2,CATGDTQYF,TGTGCCACTGGGGATACGCAGTATTTT
NA,NA,TRBJ2-4,TRBV10-3,CAISEVTENIQYF,TGTGCCATCAGTGAAGTGACAGAAAACATTCAGTACTTC
NA,few,TRBJ1-2,TRBV6-1,CASSFGYGYTF,TGTGCCAGCAGTTTCGGTTATGGCTACACCTTC
NA,NA,TRBJ1-2,TRBV28,CASSFWNYGYTF,TGTGCCAGCAGTTTTTGGAACTATGGCTACACCTTC
NA,NA,TRBJ2-3,TRBV5-1,CASTSTGSRSDTQYF,TGCGCCAGCACCTCAACAGGAAGCAGGTCAGATACGCAGTATTTT
NA,NA,TRBJ2-1,TRBV11-2,CASSHHNEQFF,TGTGCCAGCAGCCACCACAATGAGCAGTTCTTC
TRBD2,NA,TRBJ2-2,TRBV4-1,CASSQAQMQTSAGELFF,TGCGCCAGCAGCCAGGCCCAAATGCAAACTAGCGCTGGGGAGCTGTTTTTT
TRBD2,few,TRBJ2-1,TRBV7-3,CASSRTSGANEQFF,TGTGCCAGCAGCCGGACTAGCGGAGCCAATGAGCAGTTCTTC
NA,NA,TRBJ2-3,TRBV2,CASSEGAGPDTQYF,TGTGCCAGCAGTGAAGGGGCCGGGCCGGATACGCAGTATTTT
TRBD1,NA,TRBJ2-7,TRBV18,CASSPMLRQGGEQYF,TGTGCCAGCTCACCAATGTTGAGACAGGGGGGAGAGCAGTACTTC
NA,NA,TRBJ2-7,TRBV4-2,CASSQGRGAYEQYF,TGTGCCAGCAGCCAAGGAAGAGGAGCGTACGAGCAGTACTTC
TRBD2,NA,TRBJ2-1,TRBV28,CASSPGTSGSYNEQFF,TGTGCCAGCAGTCCGGGGACTAGCGGGAGCTACAATGAGCAGTTCTTC
NA,few,TRBJ2-2,TRBV5-1,CASSFRLGTGELFF,TGCGCCAGCAGTTTTCGACTAGGGACCGGGGAGCTGTTTTTT
TRBD2,NA,TRBJ2-7,TRBV10-1,CASSDRAGAPYEQYF,TGCGCCAGCAGTGATCGGGCGGGAGCACCCTACGAGCAGTACTTC
NA,NA,TRBJ1-1,TRBV19,CASSMWQAGAAFF,TGTGCCAGTAGTATGTGGCAGGCCGGGGCAGCTTTCTTT
NA,NA,TRBJ2-7,TRBV6-5,CASSTVGAYEQYF,TGTGCCAGCAGTACGGTGGGAGCCTACGAGCAGTACTTC
TRBD1,few,TRBJ2-3,TRBV9,CASSVFQGAEADTQYF,TGTGCCAGCAGCGTCTTCCAGGGGGCCGAAGCAGATACGCAGTATTTT
NA,many,TRBJ2-3,TRBV21-1,CASGGDTQYF,TGTGCCAGCGGGGGGGATACGCAGTATTTT
NA,NA,TRBJ1-5,TRBV9,CASSKGWRSNQPQHF,TGTGCCAGCAGCAAAGGGTGGAGGAGCAATCAGCCCCAGCATTTT
NA,NA,TRBJ1-4,TRBV7-2,CASSKAGATNEKLFF,TGTGCCAGCAGTAAAGCGGGGGCAACTAATGAAAAACTGTTTTTT
TRBD2,few,TRBJ2-5,TRBV7-9,CASSLMGTSRLGETQYF,TGTGCCAGCAGCTTAATGGGGACTAGCAGGTTGGGTGAGACCCAGTACTTC
NA,once,TRBJ2-6,TRBV4-3,CASSQDQRNSGANVLTF,TGCGCCAGCAGCCAAGATCAACGGAACTCTGGGGCCAACGTCCTGACTTTC
NA,NA,TRBJ2-1,TRBV9,CASSGGIQNVDEQFF,TGTGCCAGCTCAGGGGGGATCCAAAATGTGGATGAGCAGTTCTTC
TRBD2,NA,TRBJ2-1,TRBV7-9,CASSSPSGILEQFF,TGTGCCAGCAGCTCACCTAGCGGGATTTTGGAGCAGTTCTTC
TRBD2,NA,TRBJ2-7,TRBV5-1,CASSVPGLAGGVHEQYF,TGCGCCAGCAGCGTACCGGGACTAGCGGGAGGCGTCCACGAGCAGTACTTC